This T cell receptor (beta chain) appears in the sequencing data of a study of early T cells in non-severe SARS-CoV-2 infection. Germline values: CDR1 SGHTA, CDR2 FQGNSA. The CDR3 has 13 amino acids. V was pared by 3 bases and J by 14 bases, with 14 bases between. From the 5' RACE reads, TCRdb called clonotypes with MiXCR, one entry per CDR3 protein. The table has some 71,000 distinct CDR3 sequences, around 11% seen once; the top ten hold less than 7%. This sequence originates from an adult who was a healthcare worker with PCR-confirmed SARS-CoV-2 infection or an uninfected control (not recorded which). This chain uses TRBV7-2 with TRBJ1-6; unclear D gene. The sample consisted of whole blood. The chain's CDR3 is CASSFFGGRTLHF. The CDR3 nucleotides read TGTGCCAGCAGCTTCTTCGGAGGTAGGACCCTCCACTTT.